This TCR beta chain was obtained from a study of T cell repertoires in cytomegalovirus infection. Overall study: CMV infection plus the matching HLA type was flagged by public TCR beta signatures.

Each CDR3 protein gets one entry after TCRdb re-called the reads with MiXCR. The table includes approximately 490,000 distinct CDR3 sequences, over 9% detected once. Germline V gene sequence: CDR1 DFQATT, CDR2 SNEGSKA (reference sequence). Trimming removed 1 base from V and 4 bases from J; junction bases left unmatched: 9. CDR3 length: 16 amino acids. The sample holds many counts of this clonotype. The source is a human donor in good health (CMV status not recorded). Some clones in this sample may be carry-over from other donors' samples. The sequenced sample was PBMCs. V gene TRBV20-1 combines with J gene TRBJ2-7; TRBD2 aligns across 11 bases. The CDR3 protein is CSARAPPTSGGYEQYF. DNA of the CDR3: TGCAGTGCTAGAGCCCCCCCCACTAGCGGGGGATACGAGCAGTACTTC.